At least ten counts were recorded for the clone carrying this TCR beta chain. What it binds is not known. The sample is drawn from a study of T cell repertoires in cytomegalovirus infection. Study-wide findings and caveats: The ex vivo response was dominated by HLA-C-restricted CMV-specific TCR beta clonotypes.

MiXCR, run by TCRdb on the reads, gives a single entry per CDR3 protein. Of 150,000 to 200,000 distinct CDR3 sequences in the sample, roughly an eighth are singletons; the top ten hold 27%. V was pared by 5 bases and J by 5 bases, with 8 bases of the junction left unmatched. The CDR3 has 14 residues. CDR1 is MDHEN and CDR2 is SYDVKM in the germline V gene. Input material: PBMCs. This chain connects TRBV28 to TRBJ1-1; 7 positions match TRBD1. The source of this sequence is a human donor in good health (CMV status not recorded). Some clones in this sample may be carry-over from other donors' samples. The CDR3 region is CASSLGGAGTEAFF. CDR3 in DNA: TGTGCCAGCAGTCTAGGGGGCGCGGGAACTGAAGCTTTCTTT.